Shown below are 22 T cell receptor beta chains from a single sample sequenced in a study of Ad26.COV2.S vaccination and SARS-CoV-2 variants. Specified treatment: around 19 received Ad26.COV2.S at low or high dose, single or two shots; five or six received placebo; per-sample allocation not given. Collection of samples fell on day 63 after the first vaccine or placebo injection. The method was immunoSEQ multiplex PCR; TCRdb's version includes in-frame clones alone and lacks a portion of them. The sample contains hundreds of thousands of clones, around 92% of which appear only once. Sequenced here: peripheral blood, sampled in a trial of Ad26.COV2.S vaccine versus placebo. Receptors were obtained from a person aged 18-65 years who received the Ad26.COV2.S COVID-19 vaccine or a placebo.

The chain links TRBV7-9 to TRBJ1-2, with D possibly being TRBD1 (5 bases). The CDR3 has 13 amino acids. Germline V gives CDR1 SEHNR, CDR2 FQNEAQ (reference sequence). V shed 5 bases and J shed 2 bases, with 9 bases lying between them. This CDR3 is CASSPGLNYGYTF. The CDR3 DNA reads as TGTGCCAGCAGCCCAGGGCTAAACTATGGCTACACCTTC.

J is TRBJ2-5 and V is TRBV7-3; D possibly uses TRBD1 or TRBD2 (5 bases each). Germline lookup yields CDR1 SGHTA and CDR2 FQGTGA. The CDR3 length is 14 residues. V was cut by 0 bases and J by 5 bases, with 10 bases left in between. CDR3: CASSLTRGDETQYF. In nucleotides, the CDR3 is TGTGCCAGCAGCTTAACCAGAGGGGATGAGACCCAGTACTTC.

The table lists this clone with a count of one. The chain is built from TRBV10-3 and TRBJ2-1; a weak D match, TRBD2 (6 bases). This CDR3 is 16 amino acids long. V was shortened by 6 bases and J by 2 bases, with 17 bases between the two germline ends. Germline V gene lookup returns CDR1 ENHRY and CDR2 SYGVKD. In DNA form, the CDR3 reads TGTGCCATCAGGGGCCGAAATAGCGGCCCCTACAATGAGCAGTTCTTC. Encoded protein: CAIRGRNSGPYNEQFF.

In its sample, this clone was seen a few times. This chain joins TRBV5-6 and TRBJ2-7; 11 bases fit TRBD1. V shed 1 base and J 3 bases; nucleotides not matched to a gene: 6. CDR1 and CDR2 from the germline V gene are SGHDT and YYEEEE. There are 16 residues in the CDR3. CDR3 region: CASSLRAGTGGYEQYF. Here the CDR3 DNA reads TGTGCCAGCAGCTTGAGAGCCGGGACAGGGGGCTACGAGCAGTACTTC.

The gene calls are TRBV15 and TRBJ2-7, with D possibly matching TRBD1 (6 bases). Germline CDR1 is LNHNV and CDR2 is YYDKDF (reference sequence). Trimming stripped 1 base from V and 5 bases from J, with 24 bases between. The CDR3 sequence is 18 residues long. The CDR3 protein is CATSRGGPTTGRSDEQYF. In DNA form, the CDR3 reads TGTGCCACCAGCAGAGGAGGACCGACGACAGGTCGCAGCGACGAGCAGTACTTC.

The chain joins TRBV3-1 (or the pseudogene TRBV3-2) to TRBJ2-3, with 14 bases aligning to TRBD2. Germline loops: CDR1 LGHDT, CDR2 YNNKEL (reference sequence). CDR3 length equals 21 residues. With V trimmed by 4 bases and J by 0 bases, 15 bases remained unmatched. The CDR3 sequence: CASSRSTGSGTSGGSTDTQYF. The CDR3 coding sequence is TGTGCCAGCAGCCGTAGTACGGGATCCGGGACTAGCGGGGGAAGCACAGATACGCAGTATTTT.

V and J are TRBV14 and TRBJ2-4; the D gene could be TRBD1 or TRBD2 (6 bases each). CDR1 is SGHDN, CDR2 FVKESK, per germline. This CDR3 has 16 residues. V dropped 1 base and J dropped 0 bases, with 10 bases sitting between them. CDR3 DNA sequence: TGTGCCAGCAGCCAAGGGGGGGCGATAGCCAAAAACATTCAGTACTTC. Residues: CASSQGGAIAKNIQYF. The full variable domain, its missing parts supplied by reference TRBV14 and TRBJ2-4, is EAGVTQFPSHSVIEKGQTVTLRCDPISGHDNLYWYRRVMGKEIKFLLHFVKESKQDESGMPNNRFLAERTGGTYSTLKVQPAELEDSGVYFCASSQGGAIAKNIQYFGAGTRLSVL.

Comments on this clone: The junction does not match germline at one end; this may be a read error. This chain joins TRBV6-2 or TRBV6-3 and TRBJ2-7, with a tentative D call TRBD1 (5 bases). The CDR3 is 14 amino acids. Per the germline V gene, CDR1 is MNHEY and CDR2 is SVGEGT. The CDR3 reads CASSNSGISYEQYF. The CDR3 DNA reads as TGTGCCAGCAGTAACTCAGGGATCTCCTACGAGCAGTACTTC.

The V gene is TRBV7-2, the J gene TRBJ2-3; D may be TRBD1 (5 bases). Trimming removed 6 bases from V and 4 bases from J, with 11 bases in between. The CDR3 extends over 13 amino acids. Germline assignment: CDR1 SGHTA and CDR2 FQGNSA. CDR3 in amino acids: CASRHRTADTQYF. DNA for the CDR3: TGTGCCAGCAGACACAGGACCGCAGATACGCAGTATTTT.

The rearrangement links TRBV5-4 to TRBJ2-4; 10 positions agree with TRBD1. Trimming removed 4 bases from V and 2 bases from J; junction bases left unmatched: 6. CDR3 length: 16 amino acids. Germline V CDR1 and CDR2: SGHNT, YYREEE (reference sequence). The CDR3 DNA sequence: TGTGCCAGCAGCCCCCGGGACAGGGGCTCCAAAAACATTCAGTACTTC. Protein sequence: CASSPRDRGSKNIQYF.

This chain connects TRBV4-1 to TRBJ2-2, with 9 bases lining up with TRBD2. This CDR3 spans 14 amino acids. Germline V gives CDR1 MGHRA, CDR2 YSYEKL. V lost 5 bases and J lost 11; bases outside the gene matches: 9. In DNA form, the CDR3 reads TGCGCCAGCAGCAAAGCGGGGGGCGGCGGAGAGCTGTTTTTT. This codes for CASSKAGGGGELFF.

This rearrangement joins TRBV2 to TRBJ1-1; D unresolved. Germline V gene data show CDR1 as SNHLY and CDR2 as FYNNEI. CDR3 length equals 14 residues. Trimming removed 5 bases at V and 1 base at J, with 11 bases between. The CDR3 DNA is TGTGCCAGCAGTCTAAACGGTCGGAACACTGAAGCTTTCTTT. Translating gives CASSLNGRNTEAFF.

V usage is TRBV7-3 and J usage is TRBJ2-3, with D tentatively TRBD2 (5 bases). The CDR3 has 15 amino acids. The germline V and J ends were trimmed by 5 bases and 0 bases, with 12 bases remaining between them. Per the germline V gene, CDR1 is SGHTA and CDR2 is FQGTGA. CDR3 protein: CASSIGLLSTDTQYF. CDR3 sequence (DNA): TGTGCCAGCAGCATTGGACTCCTTAGCACAGATACGCAGTATTTT.

The gene calls are TRBV4-3 and TRBJ1-4, with D uncertain. Deletions cut 0 bases from V and 5 bases from J, with 16 bases between. Germline V gene sequence: CDR1 LGHNA, CDR2 YSLEER. This CDR3 contains 17 residues. The CDR3 bases are TGCGCCAGCAGCCAAGATAGGATAGACGCGGGGAATGAAAAACTGTTTTTT. The encoded protein is CASSQDRIDAGNEKLFF.

The chain is built from TRBV3-1 (or the pseudogene TRBV3-2) and TRBJ1-4; D may be TRBD1 (6 bases). The germline V gene has CDR1 LGHDT and CDR2 YNNKEL (reference sequence). V was clipped by 5 bases and J by 3 bases, with 10 bases between them. This CDR3 has 14 amino acids. The CDR3 sequence: CASSTRQANEKLFF. DNA for the CDR3: TGTGCCAGCAGCACCCGACAGGCTAATGAAAAACTGTTTTTT.

The rearrangement uses TRBV10-2 and TRBJ2-7; TRBD2 aligns across 7 bases. Germline V CDR1 and CDR2: WSHSY, SAAADI. The junction had 4 bases not matched to a gene; V was cut back by 6 bases and J by 2 bases. The CDR3 consists of 13 residues. The CDR3 region is CASRGGLTYEQYF. Here the CDR3 DNA reads TGCGCCAGCAGGGGGGGACTAACCTACGAGCAGTACTTC.

The CDR3 DNA follows: TGTGCCAGCAGCGTCGATGGGTCGGGTGGCTACACCTTC. This sequence encodes CASSVDGSGGYTF. The chain has TRBV3-1 (or the pseudogene TRBV3-2) and TRBJ1-2; D unclear. The CDR3 has 13 residues. V dropped 5 bases and J dropped 7 bases, with 14 bases sitting between them. Germline CDR1 is LGHDT and CDR2 is YNNKEL (reference sequence).

This sequence joins TRBV30 and TRBJ2-5; no clear D gene. Trimming shortened V by 0 bases and J by 1 base, and 6 bases separated the two germline ends. Per the germline V gene, CDR1 is GTSNPN and CDR2 is SVGIG (reference sequence). This CDR3 comprises 13 residues. This CDR3 reads CAWSVGLQETQYF. CDR3 in DNA: TGTGCCTGGAGTGTAGGTCTCCAAGAGACCCAGTACTTC.

The V and J genes are TRBV12-3 or TRBV12-4 and TRBJ2-7, with 8 positions matching TRBD1. This CDR3 spans 13 amino acids. Trimming removed 6 bases from V and 5 bases from J; junction bases left unmatched: 6. The CDR3 DNA sequence: TGTGCCAGCAGACGGACAGGGTCCCACGAGCAGTACTTC. As protein: CASRRTGSHEQYF.

The chain joins TRBV7-9 to TRBJ2-1, with D perhaps TRBD2 (5 bases). This CDR3 has 13 residues. Trimming stripped 3 bases from V and 7 bases from J, with 10 bases between. Germline values: CDR1 SEHNR, CDR2 FQNEAQ (reference sequence). The CDR3 DNA sequence: TGTGCCAGCAGCTTGCCTAGCCGTAATGAGCAGTTCTTC. Protein: CASSLPSRNEQFF.

This chain links TRBV25-1 with TRBJ1-1, with D tentatively TRBD1 (5 bases). From germline, CDR1 is MGHDK and CDR2 SYGVNS. The CDR3 consists of 14 residues. Trimming took off 4 bases at V and 0 bases at J, with 9 bases between the two ends. The CDR3 sequence is CASSVPGLNTEAFF. DNA for the CDR3: TGTGCCAGCAGTGTACCGGGACTGAACACTGAAGCTTTCTTT.

The gene calls are TRBV27 and TRBJ2-3; tentatively, D is TRBD1 (6 bases). The CDR3 consists of 14 residues. The germline V gene has CDR1 MNHEY and CDR2 SMNVEV (reference sequence). The V end lost 8 bases, the J end lost 1 base, and 13 bases lay between the germline ends. The CDR3 loop reads CASGNRQGTDTQYF. The CDR3 coding sequence is TGTGCCAGCGGTAATCGACAGGGCACAGATACGCAGTATTTT.